This T cell receptor beta chain was recorded in a study of T cell responses to AZD1222 COVID-19 vaccine. CDR1 and CDR2 from the germline V gene are SGHTA and FQGNSA. Trimming cost V 1 base and J 2 bases; bases outside gene matches: 0. CDR3 length: 14 amino acids. As to this clone: No antigen is known for it.

Study-level findings and limits: Targeting of unmutated variant regions was reportedly seen in nearly half of spike-specific TCRs. Possibly, clonal diversity was underestimated; donors were largely white British and included more females.

Repertoires were generated with immunoSEQ multiplex PCR, while TCRdb's copy carries only in-frame clones and drops some. The profile shows about 190,000 clones, around 92% of them singletons. The rearrangement links TRBV7-2 to TRBJ2-7, with 9 bases matching TRBD2. This TCR came from an adult in good health. This specimen was peripheral blood, taken on day 0 of AZD1222 vaccination. The DNA of the CDR3 is TGTGCCAGCAGCTTAGGACTAGCGGCCTACGAGCAGTACTTC. Translated, it gives CASSLGLAAYEQYF. The entire variable domain, with the rest obtained from reference TRBV7-2 and TRBJ2-7, is as follows: GAGVSQSPSNKVTEKGKDVELRCDPISGHTALYWYRQSLGQGLEFLIYFQGNSAPDKSGLPSDRFSAERTGGSVSTLTIQRTQQEDSAVYLCASSLGLAAYEQYFGPGTRLTVT.